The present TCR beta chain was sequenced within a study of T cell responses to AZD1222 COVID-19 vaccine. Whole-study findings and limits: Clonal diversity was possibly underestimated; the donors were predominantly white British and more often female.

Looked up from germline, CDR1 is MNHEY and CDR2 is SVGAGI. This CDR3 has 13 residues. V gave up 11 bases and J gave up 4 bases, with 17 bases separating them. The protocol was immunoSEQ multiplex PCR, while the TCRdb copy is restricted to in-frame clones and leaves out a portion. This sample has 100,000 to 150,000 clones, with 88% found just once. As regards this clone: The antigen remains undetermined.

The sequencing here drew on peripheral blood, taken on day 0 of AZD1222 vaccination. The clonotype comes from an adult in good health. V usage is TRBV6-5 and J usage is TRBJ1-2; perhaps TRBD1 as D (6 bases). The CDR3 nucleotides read TGTGCCGTTAAAAGGGAGGGGGGCTATGGCTACACCTTC. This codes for CAVKREGGYGYTF.